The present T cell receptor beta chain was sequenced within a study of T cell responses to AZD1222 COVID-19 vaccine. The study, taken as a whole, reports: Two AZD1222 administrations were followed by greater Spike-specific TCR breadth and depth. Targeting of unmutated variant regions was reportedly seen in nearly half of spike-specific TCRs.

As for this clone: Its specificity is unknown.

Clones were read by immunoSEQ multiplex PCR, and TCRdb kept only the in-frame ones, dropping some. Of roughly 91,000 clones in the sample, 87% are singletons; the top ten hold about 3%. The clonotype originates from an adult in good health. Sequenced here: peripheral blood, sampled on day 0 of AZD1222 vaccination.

The CDR3 sequence is CASSLRQGTHNEQFF. DNA for the CDR3: TGTGCCAGCAGCCTCCGACAGGGTACCCACAATGAGCAGTTCTTC. The rearrangement links TRBV13 to TRBJ2-1; 7 bases match TRBD1. Germline trimming cut 5 bases from V and 5 bases from J; bases unmatched to any gene: 9. Germline V lookup: CDR1 PRHDT, CDR2 FYEKMQ (reference sequence). The CDR3 runs to 15 residues.